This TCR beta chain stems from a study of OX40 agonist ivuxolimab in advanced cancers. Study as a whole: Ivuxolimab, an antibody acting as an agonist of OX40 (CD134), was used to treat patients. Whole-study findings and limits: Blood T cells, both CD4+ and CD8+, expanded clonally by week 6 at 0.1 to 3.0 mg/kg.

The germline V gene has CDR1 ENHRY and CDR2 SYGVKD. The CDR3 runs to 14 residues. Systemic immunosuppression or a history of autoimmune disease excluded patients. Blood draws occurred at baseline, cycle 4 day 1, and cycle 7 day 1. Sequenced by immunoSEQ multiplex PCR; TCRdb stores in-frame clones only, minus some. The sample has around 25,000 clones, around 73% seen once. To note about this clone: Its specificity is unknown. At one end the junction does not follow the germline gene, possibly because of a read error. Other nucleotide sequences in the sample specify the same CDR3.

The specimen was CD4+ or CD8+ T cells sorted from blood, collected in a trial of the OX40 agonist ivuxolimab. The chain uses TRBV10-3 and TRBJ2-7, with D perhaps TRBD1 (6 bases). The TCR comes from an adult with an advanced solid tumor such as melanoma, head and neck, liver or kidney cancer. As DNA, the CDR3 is TGTGCCATCAGTGACCAGGGGTCCTCCTACGAGCAGTATTTC. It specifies CAISDQGSSYEQYF.